This T cell receptor beta chain was retrieved from a study of blood T cell repertoires in COVID-19. Whole-study context: PBMCs, B-cell-depleted T cells, or T cells provided the cDNA or gDNA that made up the material.

The table came from immunoSEQ multiplex PCR; TCRdb's copy has only in-frame clones and leaves some out. The profile shows about 300,000 clones, around 86% of them singletons. V shed 2 bases and J 4 bases; nucleotides not matched to a gene: 7. Per the germline V gene, CDR1 is GTSNPN and CDR2 is SVGIG (reference sequence). The CDR3 is 14 amino acids. This receptor was obtained from a man between 25 and 39 years old who had recovered from COVID-19. This chain uses TRBV30 with TRBJ1-2; 7 nucleotides match TRBD1. What was sequenced was PBMCs or T cells enriched from blood (not recorded which). For the CDR3, the DNA is TGTGCCTGGAGTAGAACAGGGGTTAGCTATGGCTACACCTTC. Its translation is CAWSRTGVSYGYTF. The full variable domain, completed using reference TRBV30 and TRBJ1-2, is SQTIHQWPATLVQPVGSPLSLECTVEGTSNPNLYWYRQAAGRGLQLLFYSVGIGQISSEVPQNLSASRPQDRQFILSSKKLLLSDSGFYLCAWSRTGVSYGYTFGSGTRLTVV.